These T cell receptor beta chains were read from a single sample in a study of long-term antiretroviral therapy in people with HIV. Profiled with immunoSEQ multiplex PCR; TCRdb holds only in-frame clones, not every one. Here the sample spans about 25,000 clones, about 88% being singletons. Material: unsorted PBMCs, obtained 1.9 years after starting antiretroviral therapy. Every receptor here comes from a woman aged 25 to 39 with HIV. The CDR3 runs from the conserved cysteine through the conserved F or W. D genes are given only for firm matches. The size of a clone is reported for some rows only, either as once, few or many, or as a class for expanded clones.

TRBV5-6	TRBJ1-5	NA	NA	TGTGCCAGCAGCTTAACAGGAAAGGAGCCCCAGCATTTT	CASSLTGKEPQHF
TRBV2	TRBJ2-5	NA	NA	TGTGCCAGCGAAGAACTAGGAGAGACCCAGTACTTC	CASEELGETQYF
TRBV27	TRBJ1-3	NA	NA	TGTGCCAGCGTGGGACGGAACTCTGGAAACACCATATATTTT	CASVGRNSGNTIYF
TRBV27	TRBJ2-3	TRBD2	NA	TGTGCCAGCAGTCCCACGACTAGCTGGGGGAGCCCAGATACGCAGTATTTT	CASSPTTSWGSPDTQYF
TRBV15	TRBJ2-3	TRBD2	NA	TGTGCCACCAGCAGAGGGAGCGGGGGGGCCTTAGATACGCAGTATTTT	CATSRGSGGALDTQYF
TRBV7-6	TRBJ1-5	NA	NA	TGTGCCAGCAGCTTAGGCGTGGGGGGTGGCAATCAGCCCCAGCATTTT	CASSLGVGGGNQPQHF
TRBV18	TRBJ2-2	NA	few	TGTGCCAGCTCACCACTCCCGAACACCGGGGAGCTGTTTTTT	CASSPLPNTGELFF
TRBV15	TRBJ2-2	TRBD2	NA	TGTGCCACCAGCGCGGTATTTCTAGCGGGGGCAACCGGGGAGCTGTTTTTT	CATSAVFLAGATGELFF
TRBV5-1	TRBJ1-1	NA	NA	TGCGCCAGCAGCTTAACGGGAGTCCGCTCCTACTCTGAAGCTTTCTTT	CASSLTGVRSYSEAFF
TRBV9	TRBJ2-6	NA	NA	TGTGCCAGCAGCGTTGCGGGGGCATTCCCCTCTGGGGCCAACGTCCTGACTTTC	CASSVAGAFPSGANVLTF
TRBV5-1	TRBJ2-3	NA	once	TGCGCCAGCAGCTTCTGGGGGTCGGATACGCAGTATTTT	CASSFWGSDTQYF
TRBV7-8	TRBJ1-1	NA	NA	TGTGCCAGCAGCCTCGCCGGGTTGCCTGAAGCTTTCTTT	CASSLAGLPEAFF
TRBV6-1	TRBJ1-4	NA	NA	TGTGCCAGCAGCGTGGGACCCTATGAAAAACTGTTTTTT	CASSVGPYEKLFF
TRBV18	TRBJ2-7	TRBD1	NA	TGTGCCAGCTCACCCCGGACAGGGGACAAGGACTTC	CASSPRTGDKDF
TRBV30	TRBJ1-1	NA	NA	TGTGCCCTGACACGACCTGCGGACCCTGAAGCTTTCTTT	CALTRPADPEAFF
TRBV27	TRBJ2-3	TRBD1	NA	TGTGCCAGCAGACAGGGGGGTACGCAGTATTTT	CASRQGGTQYF
TRBV29-1	TRBJ2-4	NA	NA	TGCAGCGTTCTTACTCTTCGACAGTACGACATTCAGTACTTC	CSVLTLRQYDIQYF
TRBV7-9	TRBJ2-5	NA	NA	TGTGCCAGCAGCCCCTGGCCGGCCAGGAGGGACCAAGAGACCCAGTACTTC	CASSPWPARRDQETQYF
TRBV19	TRBJ2-2	NA	NA	TGTGCCAGTAGTGCCAGCCACACCGGGGAGCTGTTTTTT	CASSASHTGELFF
TRBV6-4	TRBJ1-1	NA	NA	TGTGCCAGCAGTGAACGTACAAACACTGAAGCTTTCTTT	CASSERTNTEAFF
TRBV5-1	TRBJ2-1	TRBD2	NA	TGCGCCAGCAGCAGCCCTCGACTAGCGGGGCTGTACAATGAGCAGTTCTTC	CASSSPRLAGLYNEQFF
TRBV7-8	TRBJ2-5	NA	NA	TGTGCCAGCAGTTACTTAAAGTTACAGCCCCTCCAAGAGACCCAGTACTTC	CASSYLKLQPLQETQYF
TRBV5-1	TRBJ2-2	TRBD1	few	TGCGCCAGCAGCGCCGGACAGGGGGCTATCCCCCGGGAGCTGTTTTTT	CASSAGQGAIPRELFF
TRBV5-6	TRBJ2-2	TRBD1	NA	TGTGCCAGCAGCTTGCATTGGGGACAGGGGAAGGCCGGGGAGCTGTTTTTT	CASSLHWGQGKAGELFF
TRBV30	TRBJ1-5	TRBD1	NA	TGTGCCTGGAGTCTTCGGACAGGGAGTTTCGATCAGCCCCAGCATTTT	CAWSLRTGSFDQPQHF
TRBV5-4	TRBJ2-5	TRBD2	NA	TGTGCCAGCAGCTTGTGGGTAGCGGGGCAACAAGAGACCCAGTACTTC	CASSLWVAGQQETQYF
TRBV29-1	TRBJ1-2	NA	few	TGCAGCGTTGGAGAGGGGAACTATGGCTACACCTTC	CSVGEGNYGYTF
TRBV27	TRBJ1-2	TRBD1	few	TGTGCCTCAAGACAGGGGGGACGGGGCTACACCTTC	CASRQGGRGYTF
TRBV9	TRBJ1-2	NA	NA	TGTGCCAGCAGCGGGGGGGTGGGAGATCGGACCTTC	CASSGGVGDRTF
TRBV9	TRBJ1-2	NA	NA	TGTGCCAGCAGCCCGCAAGACAGATATGGCTACACCTTC	CASSPQDRYGYTF
TRBV6-1	TRBJ2-1	TRBD1	NA	TGTGCCAGCAGTTCCGGGACAGTGAAGTACAATGAGCAGTTCTTC	CASSSGTVKYNEQFF
TRBV19	TRBJ1-2	TRBD1	NA	TGTGCCAGTAGTGACAGGGCAGGGTATGGCTACACCTTC	CASSDRAGYGYTF
TRBV19	TRBJ2-5	TRBD2	NA	TGTGCCAGTAGTGCCCACGGGGGGACTTCAAGGACCCAGTACTTC	CASSAHGGTSRTQYF
TRBV5-1	TRBJ2-5	TRBD1	NA	TGCGCCAGCAGCCGGGACAGTGAAGAGACCCAGTACTTC	CASSRDSEETQYF
TRBV5-1	TRBJ1-1	NA	NA	TGCGCCAGCAGCCCCGTTCTGGGCCCTCGGGCTTTCTTT	CASSPVLGPRAFF
TRBV4-2	TRBJ2-7	NA	NA	TGTGCCAGCAGCCAAGACTCCTACGAGCAGTACTTC	CASSQDSYEQYF